These T cell receptor beta chains were read from a single sample in a study of CD8+CD57+ T cells in acquired aplastic anemia. TCRdb analysed the reads with MiXCR anew, one entry per CDR3 protein. The sample lists 75,000 to 100,000 distinct CDR3 sequences, 65% to 70% occurring once. The sample comprised sorted CD4+, CD8+, or CD8+CD57+ T cells (not recorded which) from PBMCs. These receptor sequences come from a human donor with aplastic anemia. Each CDR3 is given with its conserved first and last residue. Fields, in order: clone size, D gene, J gene, V gene, CDR3 DNA, CDR3 protein. A D gene is named only where the DNA matches it firmly. For some rows the clone size is stated as once, few or many, or as a class when expanded; others skip it.

few	.	TRBJ2-4	TRBV6-2/TRBV6-3	TGTGCCAGCAGTTTTGACGGACTTCTAGCCAAAAACATTCAGTACTTC	CASSFDGLLAKNIQYF
.	.	TRBJ2-2	TRBV5-8	TGTGCCCGAGACGTGGACACCGGGGAGCTGTTTTTT	CARDVDTGELFF
many	.	TRBJ2-7	TRBV15	TGTGCCACCAGCAGTTACGGCCTGGGGTCGATCGGGGACTACGAGCAGTACTTC	CATSSYGLGSIGDYEQYF
.	.	TRBJ2-3	TRBV20-1	TGCAGTGCTAGAGGGGCCCACTCGTCTAGCACAGATACGCAGTATTTT	CSARGAHSSSTDTQYF
.	.	TRBJ1-1	TRBV20-1	TGCAGTGCTAGACGAGGACAGCCTGAAGCTTTCTTT	CSARRGQPEAFF
.	.	TRBJ2-7	TRBV10-3	TGTGCCATCAGTGAGTCGCCCTACGAGCAGTACTTC	CAISESPYEQYF
.	.	TRBJ1-2	TRBV10-3	TGTGCCATCAGTGTTGGGGAAGGCTACACCTTC	CAISVGEGYTF
.	TRBD1	TRBJ1-6	TRBV3-1	TGTGCCAGCAGCCACGGGACAGAGAATTCACCCCTCCACTTT	CASSHGTENSPLHF
.	TRBD1	TRBJ2-7	TRBV7-9	TGTGCCAGCTCACCCGGGACAGGGGGCGGCTACGAGCAGTACTTC	CASSPGTGGGYEQYF
few	.	TRBJ2-7	TRBV5-1	TGCGCCAGCAGGGGTACGGGACCCCACGAGCAGTACTTC	CASRGTGPHEQYF
.	.	TRBJ2-2	TRBV19	TGTGCCAGTAGTATATTGGGGGGCGGGGAGCTGTTTTTT	CASSILGGGELFF
.	TRBD1	TRBJ2-7	TRBV12-3/TRBV12-4	TGTGCCAGCAGGCTATCCGGGACAGCCTACTACGAGCAGTACTTC	CASRLSGTAYYEQYF
once	.	TRBJ2-1	TRBV18	TGTGCCAGCTCACCCCTAGCCAGCGTGAGCTCCTACAATGAGCAGTTCTTC	CASSPLASVSSYNEQFF